This section outlines one TCR beta chain sequence together with its context. Its antigen remains unidentified. Libraries were prepared by immunoSEQ multiplex PCR; TCRdb keeps only in-frame clonotypes and omits some of them. The sample records 130,000 to 150,000 clones, 90% to 95% being singletons. The data derive from a study of T cell responses to AZD1222 COVID-19 vaccine. Study-level findings and limits: Spike-specific TCR breadth and depth rose after two AZD1222 doses. Clonal diversity was possibly underestimated, and white British individuals and females predominated among donors. Among those given AZD1222, only five or six were seropositive at baseline. No repertoire was sampled before or during the peak T cell response, only after it.

The sequence was obtained from an adult in good health. Sequencing was performed on peripheral blood, taken on day 0 of AZD1222 vaccination.

The CDR3 reads CASSPTGSYGYTF. In nucleotides, the CDR3 is TGTGCCAGCAGTCCGACAGGGAGTTATGGCTACACCTTC. The J gene is TRBJ1-2, the V gene TRBV7-9; 7 bases match TRBD1. Germline V gene sequence: CDR1 SEHNR, CDR2 FQNEAQ (reference sequence). There are 13 residues in the CDR3. The J segment lost 5 bases and the V segment lost 6 bases, leaving 6 bases of the junction unmatched.